The text below deals with one T cell receptor (beta chain). Its cognate antigen is unknown. This entry belongs to a study of shared clonotypes between healthy human individuals. Findings of the study overall: Only blood was sampled; tissue repertoires likely differ.

An even split of each subset's genomic DNA across several immunoSEQ plates was performed. As processed by the authors: With immunoSEQ giving junction-only sequences and no quality scores, filtering differed. Sequenced by immunoSEQ multiplex PCR; TCRdb stores in-frame clones only, minus some. Clone size and V and J calls were adopted from that table, with D and trimming inferred from the DNA. The sample comprises a few hundred thousand clones, around 90% of which are singletons, and around 16% rests with the top ten. The receptor comes from a man between 18 and 35 years old in good health. The sequenced sample consisted of memory CD8+ T cells sorted from blood. The subset is: CD45RO+ cells pooled with CCR7-negative TemRA cells.

The CDR3 DNA reads as TGTGCCAGCAGCCATCGGGGGGCGGATAATTCACCCCTCCACTTT. Translation gives CASSHRGADNSPLHF. The chain recombines TRBV14 with TRBJ1-6, with a weak D call TRBD1 (6 bases). The V end lost 3 bases, the J end lost 5 bases, and 11 bases lay between the germline ends. Per germline, CDR1 SGHDN and CDR2 FVKESK. CDR3 length equals 15 residues.